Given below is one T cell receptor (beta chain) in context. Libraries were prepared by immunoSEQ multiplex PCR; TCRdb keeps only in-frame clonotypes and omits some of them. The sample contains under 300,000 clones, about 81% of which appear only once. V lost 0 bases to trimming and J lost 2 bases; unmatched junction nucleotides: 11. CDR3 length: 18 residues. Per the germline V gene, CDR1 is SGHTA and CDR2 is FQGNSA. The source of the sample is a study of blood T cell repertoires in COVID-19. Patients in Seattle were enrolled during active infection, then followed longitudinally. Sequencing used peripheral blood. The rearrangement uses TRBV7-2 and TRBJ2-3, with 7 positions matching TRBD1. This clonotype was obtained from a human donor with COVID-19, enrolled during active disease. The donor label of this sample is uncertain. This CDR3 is CASSLARTQGPITDTQYF. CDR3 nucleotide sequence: TGTGCCAGCAGCTTAGCCCGAACACAGGGGCCGATCACAGATACGCAGTATTTT.